This record covers a single T cell receptor (beta chain). The protocol was immunoSEQ multiplex PCR, while the TCRdb copy is restricted to in-frame clones and leaves out a portion. The repertoire has 230,000 or so clones, roughly 88% of them found once; the top ten carry about 2.5%. The study drew participants aged 18 to 89 years from fewer than 30 US areas. Assignments of participants to cohorts depended upon their own reported clinical history. The ends were cut back, 4 bases at V and 3 bases at J, with 12 bases in the middle. Germline values: CDR1 SGHTA, CDR2 FQGNSA. This CDR3 is built from 15 residues. The sample comes from a study of blood T cell repertoires in COVID-19. Overall study context: T cells, B-cell-depleted T cells, or PBMCs supplied cDNA or gDNA.

This clonotype originated in a woman aged 40 to 50 with acute COVID-19. J is TRBJ1-4 and V is TRBV7-2; D perhaps matches TRBD1 (6 bases). The sample was PBMCs or T cells enriched from blood (not recorded which). CDR3 bases: TGTGCCAGCAGCTCCCAGGGGTCGGCTAATGAAAAACTGTTTTTT. It specifies CASSSQGSANEKLFF.